This T cell receptor (beta chain) was retrieved from a study of blood T cells in healthy people across ages. Study results and limitations: TCR beta diversity tracked closely with naive T cell percentage. PBMCs were not sorted, which prevented a conclusive comparison of naive versus antigen-experienced cells.

Germline CDR1 LGHNA, CDR2 YNFKEQ. J was trimmed by 2 bases and V by 1 base; bases with no gene match: 2. The length of the CDR3 is 16 residues. Through a sample-barcoded 5' primer and a J-beta primer mix, a second PCR was run for about 6 to 12 cycles. TCRdb ran MiXCR on the 5' RACE reads and lists one entry per CDR3 protein. The sample has around 940,000 distinct CDR3 sequences; roughly 47% are singletons. Details on this clonotype: The antigen is undetermined.

Every participating donor contributed approximately 9.5 milliliters of peripheral blood through a draw. V usage is TRBV4-2 and J usage is TRBJ2-7; 13 nucleotides match TRBD2. Sequencing input: blood. The sequence came from an older woman in good health. The CDR3 loop is CASSQGLAGGPYEQYF. CDR3 sequence (DNA): TGTGCCAGCAGCCAAGGACTAGCGGGAGGACCCTACGAGCAGTACTTC.